This TCR beta chain was identified in a study of Ad26.COV2.S vaccination and SARS-CoV-2 variants. The V gene end was trimmed by 5 bases and the J gene end by 2 bases; junction bases not matched to a gene: 2. The V gene's germline CDR1 is LGHNA and CDR2 YSLEER. This CDR3 has 15 amino acids. The treatment denotes: around 19 received Ad26.COV2.S at low or high dose, single or two shots; roughly five received placebo; per-sample allocation not given. Collection of the samples took place on day 63 after the first injection of vaccine or placebo. Whoever gave the sample was an adult aged 18-55 years in Boston. Assay: immunoSEQ multiplex PCR; the TCRdb copy retains only in-frame clones and omits some. The sample includes over 450,000 clones, about 89% of them seen just once.

The rearrangement uses TRBV4-3 and TRBJ2-1; 11 bases are a match to TRBD2. Here the sequenced sample was peripheral blood, taken in a trial of Ad26.COV2.S vaccine versus placebo. This TCR was sampled from a person aged 18-60 years who received the Ad26.COV2.S COVID-19 vaccine or a placebo. The CDR3 loop is CASSISGGAYNEQFF. In DNA, the CDR3 is TGCGCCAGCAGCATTAGCGGGGGGGCCTACAATGAGCAGTTCTTC.